The 7 T cell receptor beta chains below were found in one sample sequenced in a study of pediatric ulcerative colitis. Using immunoSEQ multiplex PCR, the repertoire was profiled, and TCRdb retains in-frame clones only, with some absent. The sample comprises 13,000 to 15,000 clones, 80% to 90% of which are singletons, and more than 0.85% rests with the top ten. The sequenced sample consisted of blood. The origin of the receptors is a boy aged 5-17 years with moderate ulcerative colitis.

This sequence joins TRBV7-9 and TRBJ2-1; D perhaps matches TRBD2 (6 bases). The CDR3 is 15 residues long. Deletions cut 5 bases from V and 8 bases from J, with 19 bases between. Germline V gene sequence: CDR1 SEHNR, CDR2 FQNEAQ (reference sequence). DNA of the CDR3: TGTGCCAGCAGCCCCGGAGGGCAGGGTGTTGATGAGCAGTTCTTC. Protein product: CASSPGGQGVDEQFF.

The chain combines TRBV5-4 with TRBJ2-3, with 7 bases lining up with TRBD1. V lost 2 bases and J lost 2; bases outside the gene matches: 2. The CDR3 is made up of 14 amino acids. Germline-derived CDR1 and CDR2 are SGHNT and YYREEE (reference sequence). CDR3 nucleotide sequence: TGTGCCAGCAGCTTAGGGGGCTACACAGATACGCAGTATTTT. This sequence encodes CASSLGGYTDTQYF.

This clone came up a few times. J is TRBJ1-1 and V is TRBV7-9; no definite D call. V lost 6 bases and J 4 bases, leaving 15 bases between the germline ends. The V gene's germline CDR1 is SEHNR and CDR2 FQNEAQ (reference sequence). The CDR3 runs to 14 residues. As DNA, the CDR3 is TGTGCCAGCAGTTGGGGATCCTTGGCCACTGAAGCTTTCTTT. This sequence encodes CASSWGSLATEAFF.

V and J are TRBV2 and TRBJ2-3; TRBD2 agrees at 10 bases. This CDR3 comprises 16 residues. The germline V gene has CDR1 SNHLY and CDR2 FYNNEI. The J segment lost 5 bases and the V segment lost 6 bases, leaving 11 bases of the junction unmatched. CDR3 loop: CASRAFVAGGLDTQYF. The CDR3 DNA reads as TGTGCCAGCAGGGCGTTTGTAGCGGGGGGATTAGATACGCAGTATTTT.

The chain uses TRBV30 and TRBJ2-3; a weak D match, TRBD1 (5 bases). Germline values: CDR1 GTSNPN, CDR2 SVGIG (reference sequence). CDR3 length: 13 amino acids. V was clipped by 4 bases and J by 9 bases, with 17 bases between them. The chain's CDR3 is CAWTPGPPQTQYF. CDR3 DNA sequence: TGTGCCTGGACCCCAGGGCCCCCTCAAACGCAGTATTTT.

The chain carries TRBV6-5 and TRBJ2-5, with D perhaps matching TRBD2 (5 bases). This CDR3 contains 15 residues. The V gene lost 2 bases and the J gene lost 2 bases, with 12 bases spanning the gap. Germline CDR1 reads MNHEY; CDR2 reads SVGAGI. Here the CDR3 reads CASSYAGVSQETQYF. Written as DNA, the CDR3 is TGTGCCAGCAGTTACGCCGGGGTGTCTCAAGAGACCCAGTACTTC.

The chain couples TRBV11-2 to TRBJ2-1, with 10 bases that match TRBD2. This CDR3 is 15 amino acids long. CDR1 and CDR2 (germline): SGHAT, FQNNGV. The V and J ends lost 4 bases and 9 bases, in that order; junction bases with no gene match: 9. In nucleotides, the CDR3 is TGTGCCAGCAGCTCCCTAGCGGGAGTTTTAGGTGAGCAGTTCTTC. Residues: CASSSLAGVLGEQFF.